This TCR beta chain is drawn from a study of cytomegalovirus exposure and HLA in healthy donors. Study context: Of approximately 400 genotyped donors, about 81% clustered with self-reported Caucasian donors.

About this clone itself: What it binds is unknown.

Study-level points and caveats: Reportedly, HLA-A and HLA-B alleles of most subjects were accurately predicted from TCR beta.

Per germline, CDR1 SGHDT and CDR2 YYEEEE. The CDR3 has 14 amino acids. J was trimmed by 7 bases and V by 2 bases; bases with no gene match: 6. 13 Jbeta primers and 60 Vbeta primers were used for the PCR. Generated by immunoSEQ multiplex PCR, the TCRdb table keeps only in-frame clones and is missing some. The profile shows 160,000 or so clones, around 77% of them singletons. Material for sequencing was PBMCs. The clonotype originates from a man aged 35 to 55 in good health and CMV-seronegative. This sequence joins TRBV5-6 and TRBJ1-2, with 9 bases aligning to TRBD1. This chain's CDR3 is CASSFGQGWSGYTF. In DNA form, the CDR3 reads TGTGCCAGCAGCTTTGGACAGGGGTGGTCTGGCTACACCTTC.